A single sample gave rise to the 3 T cell receptor beta chains below, sequenced in a study of read filtering for tumor transcriptome and immune sequencing. From roughly 0.4 ug of RNA, a library with molecular barcoded alpha/delta and beta/gamma adaptors was made. TCRdb reprocessed the reads with MiXCR, giving one entry per CDR3 protein. The table shows approximately 6,200 distinct CDR3 sequences, with around 21% occurring only once. Sequencing was done on a sample of a population of CD138-negative cells sorted from bone marrow. The receptors come from a donor aged 40 or over with multiple myeloma.

By its share, this clonotype is medium-sized (0.01 to 0.1%). The rearrangement joins TRBV7-8 to TRBJ2-1; 7 positions agree with TRBD2. The CDR3 is 15 residues long. Losses at the gene ends were 6 bases for V and 1 base for J; bases not matched to a gene: 6. Germline CDR1 SGHVS, CDR2 FQNEAQ. The CDR3 DNA reads as TGTGCCAGCAGGCTTAGGGAGGGATCCTACAATGAGCAGTTCTTC. This translates into CASRLREGSYNEQFF.

This clonotype was seen ten or more times. The chain joins TRBV19 to TRBJ2-7; 7 nucleotides align to TRBD2. Germline V lookup: CDR1 LNHDA, CDR2 SQIVND (reference sequence). V was pared by 5 bases and J by 3 bases, with 7 bases of the junction left unmatched. The CDR3 is made up of 14 amino acids. For the CDR3, the DNA is TGTGCCAGTAGTCTGCGGGAGCTAAACTACGAGCAGTACTTC. Its protein is CASSLRELNYEQYF.

Comment on this clonotype: This may be a read error: a much more frequent sequence differs by one nucleotide. The genes are TRBV30 and TRBJ1-1; D possibly corresponds to TRBD1 (5 bases). The V gene's germline CDR1 is GTSNPN and CDR2 SVGIG (reference sequence). V lost 2 bases to trimming and J lost 6 bases, with 10 bases between them. The length of the CDR3 is 12 residues. CDR3 residues: CAWSPRQPEAFF. The CDR3 nucleotides read TGTGCCTGGAGTCCCCGACAGCCTGAAGCTTTCTTT.